This TCR beta chain was observed in a study of glioma-infiltrating T cells. The CDR3 covers 13 residues. V trimming: 6 bases; J trimming: 5 bases; junction bases outside the gene matches: 6. CDR1 is MNHNS and CDR2 is SASEGT in the germline V gene. This clonotype was recorded at least ten times. Using RNA template, CDR3s of TCR alpha and beta were amplified with iRepertoire arm-PCR. TCRdb used MiXCR to reprocess the multiplex PCR reads, holding one entry per CDR3 protein. The repertoire holds some 180,000 distinct CDR3 sequences, with approximately 30% as singletons. The chain is built from TRBV6-1 and TRBJ2-5; 7 positions agree with TRBD1. The receptor was derived from a human donor with low-grade glioma or glioblastoma, undergoing nonglioma brain surgery, or in good health (not recorded which). The sample was glioma tissue, nonneoplastic brain tissue, or PBMCs (not recorded which). In nucleotides, the CDR3 is TGTGCCAGCAGAAAACAGGGGCTTGAGACCCAGTACTTC. Its protein product is CASRKQGLETQYF.